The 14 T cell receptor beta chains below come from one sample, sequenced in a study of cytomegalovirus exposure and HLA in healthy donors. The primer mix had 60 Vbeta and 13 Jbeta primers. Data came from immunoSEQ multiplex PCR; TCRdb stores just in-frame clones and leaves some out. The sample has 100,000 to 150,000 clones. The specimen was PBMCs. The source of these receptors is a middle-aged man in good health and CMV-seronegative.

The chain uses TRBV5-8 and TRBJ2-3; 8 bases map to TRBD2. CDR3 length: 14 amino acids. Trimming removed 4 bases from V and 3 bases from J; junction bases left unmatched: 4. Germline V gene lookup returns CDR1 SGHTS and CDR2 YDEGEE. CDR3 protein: CASSKGLETDTQYF. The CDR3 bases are TGTGCCAGCAGCAAGGGACTAGAAACAGATACGCAGTATTTT.

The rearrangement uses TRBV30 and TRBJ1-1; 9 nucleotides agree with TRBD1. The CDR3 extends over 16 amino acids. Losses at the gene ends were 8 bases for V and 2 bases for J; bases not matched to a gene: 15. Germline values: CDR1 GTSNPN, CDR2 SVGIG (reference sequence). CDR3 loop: CAHAYPRDRANTEAFF. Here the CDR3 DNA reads TGTGCCCACGCCTACCCCCGGGACAGGGCCAACACTGAAGCTTTCTTT.

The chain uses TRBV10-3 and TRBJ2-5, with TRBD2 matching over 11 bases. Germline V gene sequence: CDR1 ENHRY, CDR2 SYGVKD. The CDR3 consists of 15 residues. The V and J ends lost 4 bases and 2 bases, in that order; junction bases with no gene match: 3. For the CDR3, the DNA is TGTGCCATCAGTGCTGGACTAGCGGGTCAAGAGACCCAGTACTTC. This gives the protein CAISAGLAGQETQYF.

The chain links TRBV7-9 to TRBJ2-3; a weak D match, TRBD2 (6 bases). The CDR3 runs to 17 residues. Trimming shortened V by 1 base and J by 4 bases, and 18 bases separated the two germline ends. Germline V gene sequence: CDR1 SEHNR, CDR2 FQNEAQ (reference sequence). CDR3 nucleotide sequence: TGTGCCAGCAGCTTAGGGTTCCGCGGGAAAGGGGCAGATACGCAGTATTTT. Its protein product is CASSLGFRGKGADTQYF.

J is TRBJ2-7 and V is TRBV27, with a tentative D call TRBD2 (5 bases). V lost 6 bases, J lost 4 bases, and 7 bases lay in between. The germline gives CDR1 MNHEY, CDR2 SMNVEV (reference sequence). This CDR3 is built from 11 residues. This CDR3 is CASRGGYEQYF. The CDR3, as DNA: TGTGCCAGCAGGGGCGGGTACGAGCAGTACTTC.

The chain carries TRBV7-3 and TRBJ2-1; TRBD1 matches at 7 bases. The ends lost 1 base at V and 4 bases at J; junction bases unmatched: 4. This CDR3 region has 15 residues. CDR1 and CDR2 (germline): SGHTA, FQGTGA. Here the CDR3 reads CASSLIGTVYNEQFF. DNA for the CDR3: TGTGCCAGCAGCTTAATAGGGACAGTGTACAATGAGCAGTTCTTC. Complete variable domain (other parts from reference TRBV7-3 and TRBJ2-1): GAGVSQTPSNKVTEKGKYVELRCDPISGHTALYWYRQSLGQGPEFLIYFQGTGAADDSGLPNDRFFAVRPEGSVSTLKIQRTERGDSAVYLCASSLIGTVYNEQFFGPGTRLTVL.

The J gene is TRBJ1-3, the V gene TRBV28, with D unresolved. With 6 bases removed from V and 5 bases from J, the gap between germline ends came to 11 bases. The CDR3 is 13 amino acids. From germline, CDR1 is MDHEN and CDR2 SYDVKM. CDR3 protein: CASSLRSRNTIYF. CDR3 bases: TGTGCCAGCAGCCTCCGGTCCAGAAACACCATATATTTT.

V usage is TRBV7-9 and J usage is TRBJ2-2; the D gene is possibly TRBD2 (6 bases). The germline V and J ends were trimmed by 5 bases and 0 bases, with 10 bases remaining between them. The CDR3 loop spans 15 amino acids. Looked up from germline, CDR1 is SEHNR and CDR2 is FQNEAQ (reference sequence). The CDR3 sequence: CASSLSGSNTGELFF. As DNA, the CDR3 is TGTGCCAGCAGCCTTAGCGGCTCGAACACCGGGGAGCTGTTTTTT.

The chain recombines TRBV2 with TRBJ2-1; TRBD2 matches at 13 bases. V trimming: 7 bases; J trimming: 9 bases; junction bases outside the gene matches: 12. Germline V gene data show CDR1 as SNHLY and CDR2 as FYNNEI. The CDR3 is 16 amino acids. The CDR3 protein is CASTRSGLAGEGEQFF. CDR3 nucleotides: TGTGCCAGCACGAGAAGCGGACTAGCGGGAGAGGGTGAGCAGTTCTTC.

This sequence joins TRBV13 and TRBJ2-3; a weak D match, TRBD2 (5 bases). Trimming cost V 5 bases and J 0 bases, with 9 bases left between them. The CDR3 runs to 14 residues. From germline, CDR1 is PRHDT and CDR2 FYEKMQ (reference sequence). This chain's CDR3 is CASSLRESTDTQYF. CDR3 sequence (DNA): TGTGCCAGCAGCCTAAGGGAGAGCACAGATACGCAGTATTTT.

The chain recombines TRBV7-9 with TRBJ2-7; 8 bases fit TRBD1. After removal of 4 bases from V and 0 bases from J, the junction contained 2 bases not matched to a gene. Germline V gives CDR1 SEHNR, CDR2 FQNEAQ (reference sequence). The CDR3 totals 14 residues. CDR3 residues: CASSWTGSSYEQYF. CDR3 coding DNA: TGTGCCAGCAGCTGGACAGGGAGCTCCTACGAGCAGTACTTC.

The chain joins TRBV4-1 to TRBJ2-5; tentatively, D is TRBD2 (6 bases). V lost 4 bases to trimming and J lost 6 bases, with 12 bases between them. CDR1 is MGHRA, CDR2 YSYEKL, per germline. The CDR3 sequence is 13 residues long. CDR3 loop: CASSLGLSKTQYF. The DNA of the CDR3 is TGCGCCAGCAGCCTCGGACTATCAAAGACCCAGTACTTC.

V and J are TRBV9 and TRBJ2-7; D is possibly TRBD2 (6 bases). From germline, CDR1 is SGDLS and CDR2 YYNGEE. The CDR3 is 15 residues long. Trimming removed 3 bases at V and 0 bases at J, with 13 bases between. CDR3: CASSGRTGDSYEQYF. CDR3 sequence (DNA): TGTGCCAGCAGCGGACGGACGGGAGACTCCTACGAGCAGTACTTC.

In DNA, the CDR3 is TGTGCCAGCAGCGGACGACCAGCGGGAGGTGCAGATACGCAGTATTTT. Translation gives CASSGRPAGGADTQYF. The rearrangement joins TRBV11-3 to TRBJ2-3, with 9 nucleotides matching TRBD2. The J segment lost 4 bases and the V segment lost 5 bases, leaving 10 bases of the junction unmatched. Germline V gene data show CDR1 as SGHNT and CDR2 as YENEEA. The CDR3 covers 16 residues.